A single sample gave rise to the 27 T cell receptor beta chains below, sequenced in a study of blood T cell repertoires in COVID-19. Data came from immunoSEQ multiplex PCR; TCRdb stores just in-frame clones and leaves some out. Of about 69,000 clones in the sample, approximately 85% were seen once. Source material: peripheral blood. The receptors come from a man older than 75 with acute or convalescent COVID-19.

This clone was observed once. V is TRBV5-1 and J is TRBJ2-3; D remains unclear. The V end was cut by 0 bases, the J end by 1 base, with 15 bases between. The V gene's germline CDR1 is SGHRS and CDR2 YFSETQ. This CDR3 contains 17 residues. This chain's CDR3 is CASSLALTQTGTDTQYF. Here the CDR3 DNA reads TGCGCCAGCAGCTTGGCTTTGACACAAACGGGCACAGATACGCAGTATTTT.

This chain links TRBV5-6 with TRBJ1-6; a weak D match, TRBD1 (5 bases). The ends were cut back, 3 bases at V and 3 bases at J, with 10 bases in the middle. The CDR3 extends over 15 amino acids. Germline assignment: CDR1 SGHDT and CDR2 YYEEEE. CDR3 nucleotides: TGTGCCAGCAGCTCTCAGGGTTTCTATAATTCACCCCTCCACTTT. Amino acid sequence: CASSSQGFYNSPLHF.

The rearrangement links TRBV5-5 to TRBJ2-3, with TRBD1 matching 12 bases. The J segment lost 6 bases and the V segment lost 0 bases, leaving 5 bases of the junction unmatched. Per the germline V gene, CDR1 is SGHKS and CDR2 is YYEKEE (reference sequence). This CDR3 region has 16 residues. The CDR3 nucleotides read TGTGCCAGCAGCTTGGATGAGGGACAGGGGGCCGATACGCAGTATTTT. The encoded protein is CASSLDEGQGADTQYF.

V usage is TRBV19 and J usage is TRBJ2-1; 7 bases fit TRBD1. This CDR3 contains 14 residues. Trimming removed 5 bases from V and 8 bases from J; junction bases left unmatched: 9. CDR1 and CDR2 (germline): LNHDA, SQIVND (reference sequence). The CDR3 DNA is TGTGCCAGTAGTCTCCGGACAGGAAATCATGAGCAGTTCTTC. This encodes CASSLRTGNHEQFF.

This clone was detected only a few times. The CDR3 sequence: CASSLGGRAGDTQYF. The CDR3, as DNA: TGTGCCAGCAGCTTAGGCGGGAGGGCCGGGGATACGCAGTATTTT. The chain recombines TRBV7-9 with TRBJ2-3, with 9 nucleotides matching TRBD2. V dropped 1 base and J dropped 6; count of bases not matched to a gene: 5. The germline CDR1 and CDR2 sequences are SEHNR and FQNEAQ (reference sequence). This CDR3 contains 15 residues.

The chain combines TRBV27 with TRBJ1-5; possible D gene TRBD1, 6 bases. With 3 bases removed from V and 4 bases from J, the gap between germline ends came to 13 bases. This CDR3 spans 15 amino acids. Per germline, CDR1 MNHEY and CDR2 SMNVEV (reference sequence). CDR3 residues: CASSFSDRFNQPQHF. The CDR3 coding sequence is TGTGCCAGCAGTTTTTCCGACAGGTTTAATCAGCCCCAGCATTTT.

This clone was counted a single time. The chain combines TRBV2 with TRBJ1-2; D not certain. CDR3 length: 11 amino acids. The germline V gene encodes CDR1 SNHLY and CDR2 FYNNEI. V lost 4 bases and J 8 bases, leaving 8 bases between the germline ends. The chain's CDR3 is CASSGEVGYTF. CDR3 DNA sequence: TGTGCCAGCAGTGGGGAGGTAGGCTACACCTTC.

The chain employs TRBV7-2 and TRBJ2-2; 9 nucleotides match TRBD2. Germline V gene data show CDR1 as SGHTA and CDR2 as FQGNSA. After removal of 1 base from V and 7 bases from J, the junction contained 7 bases not matched to a gene. The CDR3 runs 16 residues. CDR3 DNA: TGTGCCAGCAGCTTAGTTCTAGCGGGAACCGTCGGGGAGCTGTTTTTT. Its translation is CASSLVLAGTVGELFF.

The chain employs TRBV9 and TRBJ2-3; 8 bases match TRBD2. Germline trimming cut 4 bases from V and 4 bases from J; bases unmatched to any gene: 11. The CDR3 runs 16 residues. Germline assignment: CDR1 SGDLS and CDR2 YYNGEE. Here the CDR3 reads CASSPPAGGGPDTQYF. Written as DNA, the CDR3 is TGTGCCAGCAGCCCCCCGGCGGGAGGAGGGCCAGATACGCAGTATTTT.

The J gene is TRBJ2-5, the V gene TRBV30; maybe TRBD2 (5 bases). Trimming shortened V by 0 bases and J by 4 bases, and 6 bases separated the two germline ends. This CDR3 is 12 amino acids long. Germline V gene sequence: CDR1 GTSNPN, CDR2 SVGIG (reference sequence). The CDR3 nucleotides are TGTGCCTGGAGTGTACTAGGAGAGACCCAGTACTTC. It translates to CAWSVLGETQYF.

The chain couples TRBV19 to TRBJ1-5, with TRBD1 matching 8 bases. J gave up 4 bases and V 5 bases, and 4 bases lay outside the gene matches. CDR3 length: 14 amino acids. CDR1 is LNHDA, CDR2 SQIVND, per germline (reference sequence). CDR3 DNA: TGTGCCAGTAGTGTAACAGGGGGGAATCAGCCCCAGCATTTT. This translates into CASSVTGGNQPQHF.

The CDR3 reads CASSLERGNTEAFF. The CDR3 DNA sequence: TGCGCCAGCAGCTTGGAGCGGGGGAACACTGAAGCTTTCTTT. The V and J genes are TRBV5-1 and TRBJ1-1; no clear D gene. The CDR3 has 14 amino acids. The germline V gene has CDR1 SGHRS and CDR2 YFSETQ. V was trimmed by 0 bases and J by 1 base, leaving 7 bases between them.

This rearrangement joins TRBV27 to TRBJ1-5; D may be TRBD1 (6 bases). The CDR3 extends over 16 amino acids. The V and J ends lost 2 bases and 3 bases respectively, with 14 bases between them. Germline-derived CDR1 and CDR2 are MNHEY and SMNVEV (reference sequence). The CDR3 coding sequence is TGTGCCAGCAGTTTAGGGGGCCAGGGGACCAATCAGCCCCAGCATTTT. Protein: CASSLGGQGTNQPQHF.

The V call is TRBV2, the J call TRBJ1-3; 9 bases are shared with TRBD1. The trim removed 5 bases at V and 4 bases at J, leaving 3 bases unmatched. This CDR3 is built from 14 residues. Germline CDR1 reads SNHLY; CDR2 reads FYNNEI. CDR3 loop: CASSSGTGGNTIYF. CDR3 nucleotide sequence: TGTGCCAGCAGTTCCGGGACAGGGGGAAACACCATATATTTT.

V is TRBV6-5 and J is TRBJ1-3; 10 nucleotides line up with TRBD1. J was trimmed by 4 bases and V by 6 bases; bases with no gene match: 6. This CDR3 is built from 15 residues. Germline V CDR1 and CDR2: MNHEY, SVGAGI. CDR3 DNA sequence: TGTGCCAGCAGGGGGGACAGGGGCGTCGGAAACACCATATATTTT. Amino acid sequence: CASRGDRGVGNTIYF.

The rearrangement uses TRBV19 and TRBJ2-3; the match to TRBD1 covers 10 bases. Germline CDR1 is LNHDA and CDR2 is SQIVND (reference sequence). J was trimmed by 7 bases and V by 7 bases; bases with no gene match: 5. The CDR3 is 13 amino acids. DNA for the CDR3: TGTGCCAGTACGGGACAGGGGTTTAATACGCAGTATTTT. This encodes CASTGQGFNTQYF. Supplemented by reference TRBV19 and TRBJ2-3, the full variable domain reads DGGITQSPKYLFRKEGQNVTLSCEQNLNHDAMYWYRQDPGQGLRLIYYSQIVNDFQKGDIAEGYSVSREKKESFPLTVTSAQKNPTAFYLCASTGQGFNTQYFGPGTRLTVL.

This sequence joins TRBV6-1 and TRBJ1-2, with unresolved D. Germline V gene data show CDR1 as MNHNS and CDR2 as SASEGT. The V and J ends lost 1 base and 10 bases respectively, with 13 bases between them. The CDR3 consists of 13 residues. Written as DNA, the CDR3 is TGTGCCAGCAGTGAAGTCGGTTTAAAATACTACACCTTC. Protein sequence: CASSEVGLKYYTF.

This clone was counted only a few times. The J gene is TRBJ1-3, the V gene TRBV2, with TRBD1 identical over 7 bases. The CDR3 extends over 16 amino acids. CDR1 and CDR2 from the germline V gene are SNHLY and FYNNEI. Unmatched junction bases numbered 9, after V lost 5 bases and J lost 2 bases. The CDR3 nucleotides are TGTGCCAGCAGTAGCCCACAACAGGGGACTGGAAACACCATATATTTT. Protein product: CASSSPQQGTGNTIYF.

The chain is built from TRBV5-1 and TRBJ2-7, with D tentatively TRBD2 (5 bases). Trimming cost V 0 bases and J 1 base, with 14 bases left between them. Germline lookup yields CDR1 SGHRS and CDR2 YFSETQ. CDR3 length equals 16 residues. The CDR3, as DNA: TGCGCCAGCAGCTTGGATCGAGCGGCTGGATCCTACGAGCAGTACTTC. Its protein product is CASSLDRAAGSYEQYF.

J is TRBJ1-5 and V is TRBV19; D not resolved. In germline, CDR1 is LNHDA, CDR2 SQIVND (reference sequence). CDR3 size: 15 residues. The V and J ends lost 3 bases and 3 bases respectively, with 12 bases between them. The CDR3 loop is CASSIAGLNNQPQHF. DNA of the CDR3: TGTGCCAGTAGTATCGCAGGTCTGAACAATCAGCCCCAGCATTTT.

This chain joins TRBV19 and TRBJ1-5; the D gene is possibly TRBD1 (6 bases). This CDR3 contains 14 residues. CDR1 and CDR2 from the germline V gene are LNHDA and SQIVND (reference sequence). V shed 10 bases and J shed 4 bases, with 17 bases lying between them. The CDR3 sequence is CANTTNRENQPQHF. The DNA for the CDR3 is TGTGCCAACACTACCAACAGGGAAAATCAGCCCCAGCATTTT.

This chain links TRBV10-1 with TRBJ2-7, with TRBD1 matching 8 bases. V lost 5 bases to trimming and J lost 0 bases; unmatched junction nucleotides: 6. From germline, CDR1 is WNHNN and CDR2 SYGVQD (reference sequence). This CDR3 region has 15 residues. The CDR3 nucleotides are TGCGCCAGCAGTCGGGACAGGACACCCTCCTACGAGCAGTACTTC. It specifies CASSRDRTPSYEQYF.

This chain joins TRBV3-1 (or the pseudogene TRBV3-2) and TRBJ2-5; D is perhaps TRBD2 (5 bases). V was cut by 0 bases and J by 0 bases, with 23 bases left in between. The CDR3 is 20 amino acids. Germline V gene lookup returns CDR1 LGHDT and CDR2 YNNKEL (reference sequence). The chain's CDR3 is CASSQEADFRGTKYQETQYF. The CDR3 DNA reads TGTGCCAGCAGCCAAGAAGCGGACTTCCGGGGAACGAAGTACCAAGAGACCCAGTACTTC.

The CDR3 nucleotides read TGTGCCAGCAGCAGGGGACCCGCGGGCAATTCACCCCTCCACTTT. Its protein product is CASSRGPAGNSPLHF. The chain carries TRBV27 and TRBJ1-6, with D possibly being TRBD1 (6 bases). The CDR3 has 15 amino acids. V was pared by 6 bases and J by 7 bases, with 16 bases between. Per the germline V gene, CDR1 is MNHEY and CDR2 is SMNVEV (reference sequence).

The V and J genes are TRBV4-3 and TRBJ1-2; the D gene is possibly TRBD1 (6 bases). From germline, CDR1 is LGHNA and CDR2 YSLEER. The V end lost 6 bases, the J end lost 8 bases, and 22 bases lay between the germline ends. The CDR3 totals 15 residues. This CDR3 is CASSVGGLGSLGYTF. DNA for the CDR3: TGCGCCAGCAGTGTAGGGGGTTTGGGGAGTTTGGGCTACACCTTC.

The chain joins TRBV12-3 or TRBV12-4 to TRBJ1-4, with 7 bases fitting TRBD1. Trimming took 7 bases from V and 5 from J; bases not matched to a gene: 4. The CDR3 totals 13 residues. The chain's CDR3 is CASTGQVNEKLFF. For the CDR3, the DNA is TGTGCCAGCACCGGACAGGTGAATGAAAAACTGTTTTTT.

The chain joins TRBV19 to TRBJ1-5, with 8 bases matching TRBD1. This CDR3 comprises 13 residues. Germline V gene sequence: CDR1 LNHDA, CDR2 SQIVND (reference sequence). V trimming: 6 bases; J trimming: 2 bases; junction bases outside the gene matches: 0. CDR3 in amino acids: CASRTGGNQPQHF. The CDR3 DNA reads as TGTGCCAGTAGGACAGGGGGCAATCAGCCCCAGCATTTT. Complete variable domain (other parts from reference TRBV19 and TRBJ1-5): DGGITQSPKYLFRKEGQNVTLSCEQNLNHDAMYWYRQDPGQGLRLIYYSQIVNDFQKGDIAEGYSVSREKKESFPLTVTSAQKNPTAFYLCASRTGGNQPQHFGDGTRLSIL.